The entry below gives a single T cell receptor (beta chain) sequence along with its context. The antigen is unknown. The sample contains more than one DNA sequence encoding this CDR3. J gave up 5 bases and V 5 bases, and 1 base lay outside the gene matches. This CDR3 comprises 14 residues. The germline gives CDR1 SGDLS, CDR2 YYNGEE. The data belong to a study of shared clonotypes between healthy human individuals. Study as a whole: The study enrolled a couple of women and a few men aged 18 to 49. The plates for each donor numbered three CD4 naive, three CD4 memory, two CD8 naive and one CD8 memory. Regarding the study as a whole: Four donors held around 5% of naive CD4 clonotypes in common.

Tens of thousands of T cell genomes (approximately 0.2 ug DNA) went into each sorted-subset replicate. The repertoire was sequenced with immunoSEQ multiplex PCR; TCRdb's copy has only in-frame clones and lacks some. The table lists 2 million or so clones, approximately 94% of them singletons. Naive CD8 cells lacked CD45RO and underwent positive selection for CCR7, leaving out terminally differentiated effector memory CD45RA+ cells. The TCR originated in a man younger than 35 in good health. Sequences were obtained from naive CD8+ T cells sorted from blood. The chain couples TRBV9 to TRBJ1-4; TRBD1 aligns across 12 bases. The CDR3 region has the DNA TGTGCCAGCAGTGGGACAGGGGGCAATGAAAAACTGTTTTTT. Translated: CASSGTGGNEKLFF. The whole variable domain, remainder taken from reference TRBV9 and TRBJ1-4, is DSGVTQTPKHLITATGQRVTLRCSPRSGDLSVYWYQQSLDQGLQFLIQYYNGEERAKGNILERFSAQQFPDLHSELNLSSLELGDSALYFCASSGTGGNEKLFFGSGTQLSVL.